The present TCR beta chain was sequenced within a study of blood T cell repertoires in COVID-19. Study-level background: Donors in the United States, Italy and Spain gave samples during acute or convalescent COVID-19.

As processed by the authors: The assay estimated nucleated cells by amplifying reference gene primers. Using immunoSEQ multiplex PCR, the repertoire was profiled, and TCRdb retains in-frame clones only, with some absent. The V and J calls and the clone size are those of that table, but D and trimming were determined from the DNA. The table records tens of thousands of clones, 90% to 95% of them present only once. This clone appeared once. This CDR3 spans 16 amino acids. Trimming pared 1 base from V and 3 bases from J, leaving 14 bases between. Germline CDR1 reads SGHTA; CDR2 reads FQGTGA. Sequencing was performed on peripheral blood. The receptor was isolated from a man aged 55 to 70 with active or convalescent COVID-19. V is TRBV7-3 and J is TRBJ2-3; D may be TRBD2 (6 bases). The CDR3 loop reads CASSLMRGVGTDTQYF. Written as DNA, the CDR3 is TGTGCCAGCAGCTTAATGCGGGGAGTAGGGACAGATACGCAGTATTTT.